The following is a TCR beta chain sequence with its context. Its antigen is not known. CDR1 and CDR2 from the germline V gene are SGDLS and YYNGEE. This CDR3 spans 14 amino acids. V shed 0 bases and J 2 bases; nucleotides not matched to a gene: 1. The entry originates in a study of T cell responses to AZD1222 COVID-19 vaccine. The method was immunoSEQ multiplex PCR; TCRdb's version includes in-frame clones alone and lacks a portion of them. The repertoire has more than 110,000 clones, approximately 90% of them found once; the top ten carry 2.5% to 3%. Overall study results and limits: A mostly white British donor set with more females was recruited, and clonal diversity was possibly underestimated. The peak T cell response came first, and repertoires were sampled only after it. An increase in Spike-specific TCR breadth and depth was observed after two AZD1222 doses.

This chain joins TRBV9 and TRBJ1-1, with 7 positions matching TRBD1. The clonotype originates from an adult in good health. The sequenced sample was peripheral blood, obtained on day 0 of AZD1222 vaccination. CDR3 bases: TGTGCCAGCAGCGTAGGACAGGGAAACACTGAAGCTTTCTTT. It specifies CASSVGQGNTEAFF.